This T cell receptor beta chain was documented in a study of identifying expanded T cells in peripheral blood. This CDR3 region has 16 residues. Germline V gene sequence: CDR1 LGHNA, CDR2 YSLEER. Between the trimmed V and J ends, which lost 0 bases and 5 bases, there was a span of 16 bases. Healthy donors had no documented immune events, such as infections, while sampled. Some clones are missing from TCRdb's copy, which holds only in-frame ones; the method was immunoSEQ multiplex PCR. The sample shows about 89,000 clones, around 89% of them seen only once. This receptor was obtained from a person aged 18-70 years in good health. The sequencing input was blood. The chain has TRBV4-3 and TRBJ1-2; D is uncertain. CDR3 sequence: CASSQEATAALYGYTF. CDR3 DNA: TGCGCCAGCAGCCAAGAGGCCACGGCAGCTCTATATGGCTACACCTTC.